This T cell receptor beta chain was found in a study of patients and donors after allogeneic stem cell transplantation. Each CDR3 protein is one row after TCRdb ran MiXCR on the RT-PCR reads. The table includes over 350,000 distinct CDR3 sequences, 16% detected once. CDR3 length: 11 amino acids. V was shortened by 3 bases and J by 10 bases, with 9 bases between the two germline ends. Germline values: CDR1 LNHNV, CDR2 YYDKDF (reference sequence). The sequence was collected from a human donor who was either an allogeneic HSCT recipient or a stem cell or donor lymphocyte infusion donor (not recorded which). It is not recorded whose cells these are; they may come from a transplant donor. Sequencing was carried out using blood, either unsorted or a sorted T cell fraction (not recorded which). The chain is built from TRBV15 and TRBJ1-1; no reliable D call. The CDR3 reads CATSRSRTAFF. CDR3 DNA sequence: TGTGCCACCAGCAGGTCGAGGACAGCTTTCTTT. Variable domain in full (rest from reference TRBV15 and TRBJ1-1): DAMVIQNPRYQVTQFGKPVTLSCSQTLNHNVMYWYQQKSSQAPKLLFHYYDKDFNNEADTPDNFQSRRPNTSFCFLDIRSPGLGDTAMYLCATSRSRTAFFGQGTRLTVV.